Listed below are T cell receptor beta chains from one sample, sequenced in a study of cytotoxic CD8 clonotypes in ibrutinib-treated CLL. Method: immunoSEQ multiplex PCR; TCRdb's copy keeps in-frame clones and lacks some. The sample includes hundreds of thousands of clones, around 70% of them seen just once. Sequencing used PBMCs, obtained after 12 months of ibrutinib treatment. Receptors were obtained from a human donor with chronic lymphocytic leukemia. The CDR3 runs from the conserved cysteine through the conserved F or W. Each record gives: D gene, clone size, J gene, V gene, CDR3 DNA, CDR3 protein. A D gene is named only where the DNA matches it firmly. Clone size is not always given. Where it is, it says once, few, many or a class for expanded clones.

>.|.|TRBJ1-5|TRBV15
TGTGCCACCAGCAGAGATCATCGGGGAGGCGGCAATCAGCCCCAGCATTTT
CATSRDHRGGGNQPQHF
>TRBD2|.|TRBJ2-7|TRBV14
TGTGCCAGCAGCCAAGTATCTAGCGGGAGTATCTCCTACGAGCAGTACTTC
CASSQVSSGSISYEQYF
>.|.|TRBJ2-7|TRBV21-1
TGTGCCAGCAGCAACCTCCCCCGGGACCCAATTGGGGAGGAGCAGTACTTC
CASSNLPRDPIGEEQYF
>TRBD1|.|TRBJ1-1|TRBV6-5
TGTGCCAGCATCGGGACAGGGGGTACTGAAGCTTTCTTT
CASIGTGGTEAFF
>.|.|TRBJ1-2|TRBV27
TGTGCCAGCTCTTCCGGGGGCTATGGCTACACCTTC
CASSSGGYGYTF
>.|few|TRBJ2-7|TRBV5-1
TGCGCCAGCAGCTCCCAGGGAGGCGGGGGCGTCTCCTACGAGCAGTACTTC
CASSSQGGGGVSYEQYF
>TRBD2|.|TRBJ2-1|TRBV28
TGTGCCAGCAGTTTAGCTCGGGCTAGCGGAACCTACAATGAGCAGTTCTTC
CASSLARASGTYNEQFF
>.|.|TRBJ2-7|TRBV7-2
TGTGCCAGCAGCCATGGCCCTGCCTACGAGCAGTACTTC
CASSHGPAYEQYF
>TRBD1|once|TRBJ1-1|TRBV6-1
TGTGCCAGCAGGGGACAGGGGGCGCTGAACACTGAAGCTTTCTTT
CASRGQGALNTEAFF
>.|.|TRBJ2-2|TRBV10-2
TGCGCCAGCAGTGAGATGTTAACAGCTAACACCGGGGAGCTGTTTTTT
CASSEMLTANTGELFF
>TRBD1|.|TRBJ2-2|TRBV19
TGTGCCAGTGAGACAGGGAGTGGAAACACCGGGGAGCTGTTTTTT
CASETGSGNTGELFF
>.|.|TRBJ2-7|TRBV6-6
TGTGCCAGCAGTAAAGGGACAAACTACGAGCAGTACTTC
CASSKGTNYEQYF
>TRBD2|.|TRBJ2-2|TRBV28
TGTGCCAGCAGTTTATCTAGCGGAGGGGAGCTGTTTTTT
CASSLSSGGELFF
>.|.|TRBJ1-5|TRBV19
TGTGCCAGCTCCGCCGTTGGGCCCCAGCATTTT
CASSAVGPQHF
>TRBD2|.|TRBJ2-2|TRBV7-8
TGTGCCAGCAGCCAAACCATAGCGGGAGGGCCTGGGACCGGGGAGCTGTTTTTT
CASSQTIAGGPGTGELFF
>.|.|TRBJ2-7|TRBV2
TGTGCCAGCAGGAAGACCCGGGTCACGTACGAGCAGTACTTC
CASRKTRVTYEQYF
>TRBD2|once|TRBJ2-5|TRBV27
TGTGCCAGCAGTTTTGGGCGGGCTAAGCGGGGGACCCAGTACTTC
CASSFGRAKRGTQYF